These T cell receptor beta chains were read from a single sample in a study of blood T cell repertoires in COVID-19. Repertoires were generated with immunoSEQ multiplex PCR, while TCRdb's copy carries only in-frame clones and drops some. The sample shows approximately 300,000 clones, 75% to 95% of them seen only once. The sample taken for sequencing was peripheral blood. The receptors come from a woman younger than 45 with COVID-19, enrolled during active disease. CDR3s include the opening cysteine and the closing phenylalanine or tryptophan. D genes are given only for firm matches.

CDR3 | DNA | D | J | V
CASSGGGRVLGVEQYF | TGTGCCAGCTCAGGTGGCGGGAGGGTCCTCGGGGTCGAGCAGTACTTC | TRBD2 | TRBJ2-7 | TRBV25-1
CASSSPGQGGTQYF | TGTGCCAGCAGCTCCCCGGGACAGGGGGGGACCCAGTACTTC | TRBD1 | TRBJ2-5 | TRBV5-5
CASAGQGRNQPQHF | TGTGCCAGCGCGGGACAGGGCCGTAATCAGCCCCAGCATTTT | TRBD1 | TRBJ1-5 | TRBV2
CASSPGQAAEQFF | TGTGCCAGCAGTCCGGGACAGGCGGCTGAGCAGTTCTTC | TRBD1 | TRBJ2-1 | TRBV6-5
CASSLPLASEQYF | TGTGCCAGCAGTTTGCCCCTAGCGTCCGAGCAGTACTTC | . | TRBJ2-7 | TRBV12-3/TRBV12-4
CASSSTGRGNTGELFF | TGTGCCAGCAGTTCGACAGGGCGCGGCAACACCGGGGAGCTGTTTTTT | TRBD1 | TRBJ2-2 | TRBV2
CASSLGQGAGTDTQYF | TGTGCCAGCAGTTTAGGACAGGGGGCGGGCACAGATACGCAGTATTTT | TRBD1 | TRBJ2-3 | TRBV28
CSVEQGQKLFF | TGCAGCGTTGAACAGGGGCAAAAACTGTTTTTT | . | TRBJ1-4 | TRBV29-1
CATSPGQGVVNTGELFF | TGTGCCACCTCTCCGGGACAGGGCGTAGTGAACACCGGGGAGCTGTTTTTT | TRBD1 | TRBJ2-2 | TRBV28
CASTDRGNTEAFF | TGTGCCAGCACCGACAGGGGGAACACTGAAGCTTTCTTT | TRBD1 | TRBJ1-1 | TRBV11-2
CASSAPLSGELFF | TGCGCCAGCAGTGCCCCCCTAAGCGGGGAGCTGTTTTTT | . | TRBJ2-2 | TRBV10-1